This T cell receptor beta chain is from a study of blood T cells in healthy people across ages. Findings of the study overall: Unsorted PBMCs ruled out conclusive naive versus antigen-experienced comparison.

In germline, CDR1 is ENHRY, CDR2 SYGVKD. The CDR3 is 13 residues long. Trimming pared 1 base from V and 2 bases from J, leaving 5 bases between. As for this clonotype: As yet, its antigen is unknown.

Primed by a sample-barcoded 5' primer and a J-beta primer mix, a second PCR proceeded for 7 to 11 cycles. The template-switch adaptor, which had 12 random nucleotides, put a tag on each cDNA molecule. TCRdb analysed the 5' RACE reads with MiXCR anew, one entry per CDR3 protein. The sample has about a million distinct CDR3 sequences; 35% to 40% are singletons. The rearrangement links TRBV10-3 to TRBJ1-2; D is uncertain. The specimen was blood. The clonotype was recovered from a man aged 18 to 30 in good health. CDR3 protein: CAISEYDNYGYTF. The CDR3 DNA follows: TGTGCCATCAGTGAGTATGACAACTATGGCTACACCTTC.